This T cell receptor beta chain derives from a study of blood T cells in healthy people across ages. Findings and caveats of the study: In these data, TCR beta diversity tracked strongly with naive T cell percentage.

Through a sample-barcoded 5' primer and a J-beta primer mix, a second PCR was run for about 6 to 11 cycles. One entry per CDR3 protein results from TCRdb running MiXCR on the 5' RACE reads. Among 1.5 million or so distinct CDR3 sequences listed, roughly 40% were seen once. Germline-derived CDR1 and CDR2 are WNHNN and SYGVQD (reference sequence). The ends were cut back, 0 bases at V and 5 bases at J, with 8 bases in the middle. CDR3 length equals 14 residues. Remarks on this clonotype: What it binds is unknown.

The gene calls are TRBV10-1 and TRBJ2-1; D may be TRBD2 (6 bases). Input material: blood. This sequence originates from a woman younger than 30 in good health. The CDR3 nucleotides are TGCGCCAGCAGTGAGTCGGGACTCGACAATGAGCAGTTCTTC. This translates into CASSESGLDNEQFF.